These T cell receptor beta chains were read from a single sample in a study of shared clonotypes between healthy human individuals. Using immunoSEQ multiplex PCR, the repertoire was profiled, and TCRdb retains in-frame clones only, with some absent. The table includes roughly 1.5 million clones, 95% to 99% detected once. Material: naive CD4+ T cells sorted from blood. The receptors here all came from a man younger than 40 in good health. Each CDR3 is given with its conserved first and last residue. The D gene is left open where the match is weak. Expanded clones are given a class, and other clones once, few, many or no size at all.

TRBJ2-1	TRBV5-4	TRBD1	-	CASSLGGTGFSSYNEQFF	TGTGCCAGCAGCTTGGGGGGGACAGGGTTCAGCTCCTACAATGAGCAGTTCTTC
TRBJ2-2	TRBV4-2	-	-	CASSQDITLNTGELFF	TGTGCCAGCAGCCAAGATATTACCCTTAACACCGGGGAGCTGTTTTTT
TRBJ2-2	TRBV6-1	TRBD2	-	CASSGTLNRREGGGELFF	TGTGCCAGCAGTGGTACCCTCAATCGACGGGAGGGCGGCGGGGAGCTGTTTTTT
TRBJ1-2	TRBV11-2	-	-	CASSPAPEFNYGYTF	TGTGCCAGCAGCCCGGCCCCGGAGTTCAACTATGGCTACACCTTC
TRBJ1-3	TRBV30	-	-	CAWSPPGHTIYF	TGTGCCTGGAGTCCCCCTGGGCACACCATATATTTT
TRBJ1-1	TRBV27	-	-	CASSLSGNRLNTEAFF	TGTGCCAGCAGTTTATCGGGGAACAGGTTGAACACTGAAGCTTTCTTT
TRBJ1-4	TRBV5-8	-	-	CASTTEGGNNEKLFF	TGTGCCAGCACCACCGAGGGAGGGAATAATGAAAAACTGTTTTTT
TRBJ1-4	TRBV5-1	-	-	CASSAGPRSAAANEKLFF	TGCGCCAGCAGCGCGGGACCGCGATCCGCCGCGGCTAATGAAAAACTGTTTTTT
TRBJ2-2	TRBV2	-	once	CASVRTENTGELFF	TGTGCCAGCGTAAGGACAGAGAACACCGGGGAGCTGTTTTTT
TRBJ2-2	TRBV5-1	-	-	CASSESGLNTGELFF	TGCGCCAGCAGCGAAAGCGGACTGAACACCGGGGAGCTGTTTTTT
TRBJ1-1	TRBV5-1	-	-	CASSLIGSMNTEAFF	TGCGCCAGCAGCTTGATAGGCAGCATGAACACTGAAGCTTTCTTT
TRBJ2-1	TRBV7-2	-	-	CASSSAGTLIYNEQFF	TGTGCCAGCAGCTCCGCGGGGACTCTGATCTACAATGAGCAGTTCTTC
TRBJ2-3	TRBV27	TRBD2	once	CASSLTGLANTDTQYF	TGTGCCAGCAGTTTGACGGGACTAGCGAACACAGATACGCAGTATTTT
TRBJ2-7	TRBV7-3	-	-	CASSLGPDSSYEQYF	TGTGCCAGCAGCTTAGGGCCTGACAGCTCCTACGAGCAGTACTTC
TRBJ1-1	TRBV2	-	-	CASLTGGNTEAFF	TGTGCCAGCCTCACGGGGGGCAACACTGAAGCTTTCTTT
TRBJ2-1	TRBV10-1	-	-	CASSENPFGLGNEQFF	TGCGCCAGCAGTGAGAATCCCTTTGGGCTCGGGAATGAGCAGTTCTTC
TRBJ2-7	TRBV10-2	-	-	CASSPPGLGQYF	TGCGCCAGCAGTCCACCAGGGCTAGGGCAGTACTTC
TRBJ2-1	TRBV15	TRBD2	-	CATSRGVDSGIGRGQFF	TGTGCCACCAGCAGAGGTGTGGATAGCGGGATTGGGAGAGGGCAGTTCTTC
TRBJ2-4	TRBV6-1	TRBD2	-	CASSEALTTGEGKNIQYF	TGTGCCAGCAGTGAAGCGCTAACTACGGGGGAGGGCAAAAACATTCAGTACTTC
TRBJ2-6	TRBV10-1	-	-	CAVRTGPWANVLTF	TGCGCCGTCCGGACGGGACCGTGGGCCAACGTCCTGACTTTC
TRBJ1-2	TRBV4-1	-	-	CASSPRVLNYGYTF	TGCGCCAGCAGCCCCCGGGTCCTGAACTATGGCTACACCTTC
TRBJ2-5	TRBV28	-	-	CASILRPSVGETQYF	TGTGCCAGCATTCTTCGGCCTAGCGTAGGAGAGACCCAGTACTTC
TRBJ2-7	TRBV29-1	-	-	CSVVWVYEQYF	TGCAGCGTTGTATGGGTCTACGAGCAGTACTTC
TRBJ1-1	TRBV29-1	-	-	CSVDTPPEIEAFF	TGCAGCGTTGACACTCCCCCGGAAATTGAAGCTTTCTTT
TRBJ2-7	TRBV5-4	-	-	CASSFQAGTTYEQYF	TGTGCCAGCAGCTTCCAAGCGGGTACAACCTACGAGCAGTACTTC
TRBJ1-2	TRBV5-1	-	-	CASSLALDTSGYTF	TGCGCCAGCAGCTTGGCCCTCGACACCTCTGGCTACACCTTC
TRBJ1-5	TRBV18	-	once	CASSPPGGTGNQPQHF	TGTGCCAGCTCACCACCGGGAGGGACTGGCAATCAGCCCCAGCATTTT
TRBJ2-7	TRBV14	-	-	CASSSPYGVQYF	TGTGCCAGCAGCTCCCCATACGGGGTACAGTACTTC
TRBJ2-1	TRBV6-6	TRBD1	-	CASSLTGLHLDEQFF	TGTGCCAGCAGTCTGACAGGGTTACATCTGGATGAGCAGTTCTTC
TRBJ1-1	TRBV2	-	-	CASSAPGRHTEAFF	TGTGCCAGCAGTGCCCCGGGGAGGCACACTGAAGCTTTCTTT
TRBJ2-6	TRBV9	-	-	CASSPRTDILLTGANVLTF	TGTGCCAGCAGCCCGCGGACAGATATACTCCTTACTGGGGCCAACGTCCTGACTTTC
TRBJ1-1	TRBV28	TRBD1	-	CARSRGDITEAFF	TGTGCCAGGAGCAGGGGGGACATCACTGAAGCTTTCTTT
TRBJ2-3	TRBV29-1	TRBD1	-	CSGRDSHITDTQYF	TGCAGCGGTAGGGACAGCCACATCACAGATACGCAGTATTTT
TRBJ1-2	TRBV4-1	-	-	CASSRSIRGTNYGYTF	TGCGCCAGCAGCCGATCAATCAGGGGAACTAACTATGGCTACACCTTC
TRBJ2-7	TRBV5-5	-	once	CASTTSYEQYF	TGTGCCAGCACCACCAGCTACGAGCAGTACTTC
TRBJ1-2	TRBV10-3	-	-	CAISESWINYGYTF	TGTGCCATCAGTGAGTCATGGATTAACTATGGCTACACCTTC
TRBJ1-4	TRBV19	-	-	CASITDGQSTNEKLFF	TGTGCCAGTATCACGGACGGACAGTCAACTAATGAAAAACTGTTTTTT
TRBJ2-7	TRBV27	TRBD2	-	CASSLSGSWSGSFSNPEQYF	TGTGCCAGCAGTTTATCGGGGTCCTGGAGCGGGAGCTTTTCCAACCCGGAGCAGTACTTC
TRBJ2-7	TRBV9	TRBD2	once	CASSAYSGGYEQYF	TGTGCCAGCAGCGCCTATAGCGGGGGCTACGAGCAGTACTTC
TRBJ1-5	TRBV28	TRBD1	-	CASSGQGAHQPQHF	TGTGCCAGCAGTGGACAGGGGGCCCATCAGCCCCAGCATTTT
TRBJ1-2	TRBV18	-	-	CASSQAAYGYTF	TGTGCCAGCTCACAAGCAGCCTATGGCTACACCTTC
TRBJ1-5	TRBV28	TRBD1	-	CAVSGTGSNQPQHF	TGTGCCGTCTCCGGGACAGGTAGCAATCAGCCCCAGCATTTT
TRBJ2-2	TRBV7-3	-	-	CASSLTGHSNTGELFF	TGTGCCAGCAGCTTAACTGGGCATTCGAACACCGGGGAGCTGTTTTTT
TRBJ1-3	TRBV5-1	-	-	CASSLGFSGNTIYF	TGCGCCAGCAGCTTAGGATTCTCTGGAAACACCATATATTTT
TRBJ2-7	TRBV13	-	-	CASSPAAYYEQYF	TGTGCCAGCAGCCCCGCCGCCTACTACGAGCAGTACTTC
TRBJ2-7	TRBV5-1	TRBD2	-	CASSPDGLAGDRYEQYF	TGCGCCAGCAGCCCGGATGGACTAGCGGGAGATCGGTACGAGCAGTACTTC
TRBJ2-7	TRBV11-2	TRBD2	-	CASSTYRTSGYEQYF	TGTGCCAGCAGCACATACAGGACTAGCGGATACGAGCAGTACTTC
TRBJ2-7	TRBV4-1	-	-	CASSQDGWSKQYF	TGCGCCAGCAGCCAAGATGGTTGGTCGAAGCAGTACTTC
TRBJ2-1	TRBV7-9	-	-	CASSLTLADEQFF	TGTGCCAGCAGCTTAACGCTAGCAGATGAGCAGTTCTTC
TRBJ1-1	TRBV5-4	-	-	CASSLSLTDTEAFF	TGTGCCAGCAGCTTGTCTCTGACAGACACTGAAGCTTTCTTT
TRBJ1-2	TRBV14	-	-	CASSQVPSTGYTF	TGTGCCAGCAGCCAAGTTCCGTCTACGGGCTACACCTTC
TRBJ2-5	TRBV5-1	TRBD2	-	CASSSGLAGGPGETQYF	TGCGCCAGCAGCTCGGGACTAGCGGGAGGGCCGGGGGAGACCCAGTACTTC